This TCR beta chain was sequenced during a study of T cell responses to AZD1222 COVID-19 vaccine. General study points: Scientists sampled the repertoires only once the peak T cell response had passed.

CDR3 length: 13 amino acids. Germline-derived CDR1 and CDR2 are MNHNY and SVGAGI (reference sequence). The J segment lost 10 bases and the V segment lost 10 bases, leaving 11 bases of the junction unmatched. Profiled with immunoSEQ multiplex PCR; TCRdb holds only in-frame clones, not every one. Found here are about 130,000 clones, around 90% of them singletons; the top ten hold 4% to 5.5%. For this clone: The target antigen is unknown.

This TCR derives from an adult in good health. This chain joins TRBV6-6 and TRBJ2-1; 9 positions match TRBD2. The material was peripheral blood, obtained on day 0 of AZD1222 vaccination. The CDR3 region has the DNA TGTGCCACCGCAGGGAGCCTAGCGGGGGAGCAGTTCTTC. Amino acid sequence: CATAGSLAGEQFF.